A selection of T cell receptor beta chains follows, all from one sample in a study of T cell repertoires in cytomegalovirus infection. Each CDR3 protein gets one entry after TCRdb re-called the reads with MiXCR. The sample yields under 500,000 distinct CDR3 sequences, approximately 42% seen once. For these TCRs, the target antigens are not known. The source material was cultured PBMCs, sampled from culture after CMV antigen stimulation. The receptors come from a human donor in good health (CMV status not recorded). Some clones in this sample may be carry-over from other donors' samples. CDR3s include the opening cysteine and the closing phenylalanine or tryptophan. Each record gives: V gene, CDR3 length, clone size, D gene, J gene, CDR3 DNA, CDR3 protein. A D gene is named only where the DNA matches it firmly. Clone size is shown for a subset of rows, as once, few, many or a class of expanded clone.

V gene: TRBV7-2; CDR3 length: 13; clone size: NA; D gene: NA; J gene: TRBJ1-2; CDR3 DNA: TGTGCCAGCAGCTTTCAGGCTTGGAGAGGCTACACCTTC; CDR3 protein: CASSFQAWRGYTF
V gene: TRBV7-8; CDR3 length: 14; clone size: NA; D gene: NA; J gene: TRBJ1-6; CDR3 DNA: TGTGCCAGCAGCCGGACCCAACGGGACTCACCCCTCCACTTT; CDR3 protein: CASSRTQRDSPLHF
V gene: TRBV7-2; CDR3 length: 15; clone size: few; D gene: NA; J gene: TRBJ2-1; CDR3 DNA: TGTGCCAGCAGCCTACGTAGGAATTCCTACAATGAGCAGTTCTTC; CDR3 protein: CASSLRRNSYNEQFF
V gene: TRBV20-1; CDR3 length: 16; clone size: NA; D gene: NA; J gene: TRBJ2-7; CDR3 DNA: TGCAGTGCTAGAGACCCACGGGGGCAAATAACCTACGAGCAGTACTTC; CDR3 protein: CSARDPRGQITYEQYF
V gene: TRBV6-1; CDR3 length: 19; clone size: few; D gene: NA; J gene: TRBJ1-6; CDR3 DNA: TGTGCCAGCAGTGAATTTAAGGCTTCTCCATACTCCTATAATTCACCCCTCCACTTT; CDR3 protein: CASSEFKASPYSYNSPLHF
V gene: TRBV7-6; CDR3 length: 15; clone size: NA; D gene: NA; J gene: TRBJ2-3; CDR3 DNA: TGTGCCAGCAGCTTATATCAAGCGGAAACAGATACGCAGTATTTT; CDR3 protein: CASSLYQAETDTQYF
V gene: TRBV7-2; CDR3 length: 11; clone size: many; D gene: NA; J gene: TRBJ2-7; CDR3 DNA: TGTGCCAGCAGCACCTTTGGGGAGCAGTACTTC; CDR3 protein: CASSTFGEQYF
V gene: TRBV7-9; CDR3 length: 16; clone size: NA; D gene: TRBD2; J gene: TRBJ2-1; CDR3 DNA: TGTGCCAGCAGCGCACTAGCGGGAATGTTTAGGGGTGAGCAGTTCTTC; CDR3 protein: CASSALAGMFRGEQFF
V gene: TRBV6-2/TRBV6-3; CDR3 length: 14; clone size: NA; D gene: NA; J gene: TRBJ2-1; CDR3 DNA: TGTGCCAGCGTAATGAGAGGGATTTACAATGAGCAGTTCTTC; CDR3 protein: CASVMRGIYNEQFF
V gene: TRBV27; CDR3 length: 15; clone size: NA; D gene: NA; J gene: TRBJ2-7; CDR3 DNA: TGTGCCAGCAGTCCTAATCACCTGGACAGCTACGAGCAGTACTTC; CDR3 protein: CASSPNHLDSYEQYF
V gene: TRBV12-3/TRBV12-4; CDR3 length: 13; clone size: NA; D gene: NA; J gene: TRBJ1-2; CDR3 DNA: TGTGCCAGCAGTTTTCGGGGTGAGGGTGGCTACACCTTC; CDR3 protein: CASSFRGEGGYTF
V gene: TRBV7-2; CDR3 length: 14; clone size: few; D gene: NA; J gene: TRBJ1-2; CDR3 DNA: TGTGCCAGCAGCCCTCGACCCGTAATGGATGGCTACACCTTC; CDR3 protein: CASSPRPVMDGYTF
V gene: TRBV25-1; CDR3 length: 14; clone size: NA; D gene: TRBD1; J gene: TRBJ1-6; CDR3 DNA: TGTGCCAGCAGTGATAGACAGGGGGTATCACCCCTCCACTTT; CDR3 protein: CASSDRQGVSPLHF
V gene: TRBV19; CDR3 length: 12; clone size: few; D gene: NA; J gene: TRBJ1-1; CDR3 DNA: TGTGCCACCACGGACAGTCGGCCTGAAGCTTTCTTT; CDR3 protein: CATTDSRPEAFF
V gene: TRBV10-1; CDR3 length: 14; clone size: NA; D gene: TRBD1; J gene: TRBJ2-3; CDR3 DNA: TGCGCCAGCAGTGAGGGACAGGGAATAGATACGCAGTATTTT; CDR3 protein: CASSEGQGIDTQYF
V gene: TRBV6-1; CDR3 length: 13; clone size: few; D gene: NA; J gene: TRBJ2-7; CDR3 DNA: TGTGCCAGCAGTTCCGGGGCCTTATACGAGCAGTACTTC; CDR3 protein: CASSSGALYEQYF
V gene: TRBV28; CDR3 length: 16; clone size: NA; D gene: NA; J gene: TRBJ2-2; CDR3 DNA: TGTGCCAGCAGTTTTAGTCGGGCCCCGTGGACCGGGGAGCTGTTTTTT; CDR3 protein: CASSFSRAPWTGELFF
V gene: TRBV7-2; CDR3 length: 11; clone size: NA; D gene: NA; J gene: TRBJ2-1; CDR3 DNA: TGTGCCAGCAGCTTATTCAGTGAGCAGTTCTTC; CDR3 protein: CASSLFSEQFF
V gene: TRBV7-8; CDR3 length: 17; clone size: few; D gene: TRBD1; J gene: TRBJ2-1; CDR3 DNA: TGTGCCAGCAGCGCCCATCGGGGACAGGGTTCCTACAATGAGCAGTTCTTC; CDR3 protein: CASSAHRGQGSYNEQFF
V gene: TRBV15; CDR3 length: 17; clone size: NA; D gene: TRBD2; J gene: TRBJ2-1; CDR3 DNA: TGTGCCACCAGCAGGACTAGCGGGGGGGCTTCCCACAGTGAGCAGTTCTTC; CDR3 protein: CATSRTSGGASHSEQFF
V gene: TRBV29-1; CDR3 length: 13; clone size: NA; D gene: TRBD1; J gene: TRBJ1-1; CDR3 DNA: TGCAGCGCCATGGGACAGGGGAACACTGAAGCTTTCTTT; CDR3 protein: CSAMGQGNTEAFF
V gene: TRBV7-9; CDR3 length: 12; clone size: NA; D gene: NA; J gene: TRBJ1-4; CDR3 DNA: TGTGCCAGCGGGGGACCCCTTGAAAAACTGTTTTTT; CDR3 protein: CASGGPLEKLFF
V gene: TRBV19; CDR3 length: 14; clone size: NA; D gene: NA; J gene: TRBJ2-1; CDR3 DNA: TGTGCCAGTAGTATGAGTTGGGGAGACAATGAGCAGTTCTTC; CDR3 protein: CASSMSWGDNEQFF
V gene: TRBV7-2; CDR3 length: 16; clone size: many; D gene: TRBD2; J gene: TRBJ2-7; CDR3 DNA: TGTGCCAGCAGCTTTACTAGCGGGACCCAGAACTACGAGCAGTACTTC; CDR3 protein: CASSFTSGTQNYEQYF
V gene: TRBV15; CDR3 length: 14; clone size: NA; D gene: TRBD1; J gene: TRBJ1-2; CDR3 DNA: TGTGCCACCAGCCTAGACAGGGGAGGCTATGGCTACACCTTC; CDR3 protein: CATSLDRGGYGYTF
V gene: TRBV29-1; CDR3 length: 13; clone size: few; D gene: NA; J gene: TRBJ2-7; CDR3 DNA: TGCAGCGTTGAATACGGGACCAATTACGAGCAGTACTTC; CDR3 protein: CSVEYGTNYEQYF
V gene: TRBV7-9; CDR3 length: 15; clone size: NA; D gene: NA; J gene: TRBJ2-7; CDR3 DNA: TGTGCCAGCAGCTTCTCGACGGCTGCTTCCTACGAGCAGTACTTC; CDR3 protein: CASSFSTAASYEQYF
V gene: TRBV10-3; CDR3 length: 16; clone size: NA; D gene: TRBD2; J gene: TRBJ2-1; CDR3 DNA: TGTGCCATCAGTGTTGGTGGGGGGGTTTCCATCTCTGAGCAGTTCTTC; CDR3 protein: CAISVGGGVSISEQFF
V gene: TRBV6-5; CDR3 length: 14; clone size: few; D gene: NA; J gene: TRBJ2-7; CDR3 DNA: TGTGCCACCAAGGAGGGGACCGCCCCCTACGAGCAGTACTTC; CDR3 protein: CATKEGTAPYEQYF
V gene: TRBV2; CDR3 length: 14; clone size: few; D gene: TRBD1; J gene: TRBJ1-2; CDR3 DNA: TGTGCCAGCAAAAGGACAGGGATGGACGGTGGCTACACCTTC; CDR3 protein: CASKRTGMDGGYTF
V gene: TRBV11-2; CDR3 length: 14; clone size: few; D gene: NA; J gene: TRBJ2-1; CDR3 DNA: TGTGCCAGCAGCTTAGGAGCTCCTTACAATGAGCAGTTCTTC; CDR3 protein: CASSLGAPYNEQFF
V gene: TRBV12-3/TRBV12-4; CDR3 length: 14; clone size: NA; D gene: TRBD1; J gene: TRBJ1-6; CDR3 DNA: TGTGCCAGCAGCTTAGGCGCAGGGGGTTCACCCCTCCACTTT; CDR3 protein: CASSLGAGGSPLHF
V gene: TRBV20-1; CDR3 length: 14; clone size: NA; D gene: NA; J gene: TRBJ2-1; CDR3 DNA: TGCAGTGCTATTGGACACTCCTCGTTATCTGAGCAGTTCTTC; CDR3 protein: CSAIGHSSLSEQFF
V gene: TRBV5-8; CDR3 length: 12; clone size: NA; D gene: NA; J gene: TRBJ1-4; CDR3 DNA: TGTGCCAGCAGCGGCCAACCCCGATTTCTGTTTTTT; CDR3 protein: CASSGQPRFLFF
V gene: TRBV7-9; CDR3 length: 13; clone size: NA; D gene: NA; J gene: TRBJ1-1; CDR3 DNA: TGTGCCAGCAGCTTAGTACAGGGCACTGAAGCTTTCTTT; CDR3 protein: CASSLVQGTEAFF
V gene: TRBV7-2; CDR3 length: 15; clone size: few; D gene: TRBD2; J gene: TRBJ2-2; CDR3 DNA: TGTGCCAGCAGCCGGCTAGCGGGGGGATTCGGGGAGCTGTTTTTT; CDR3 protein: CASSRLAGGFGELFF
V gene: TRBV13; CDR3 length: 13; clone size: few; D gene: NA; J gene: TRBJ1-2; CDR3 DNA: TGTGCCAGCAGCTCTCCCTTAAACTATGGCTACACCTTC; CDR3 protein: CASSSPLNYGYTF
V gene: TRBV6-5; CDR3 length: 16; clone size: NA; D gene: TRBD1; J gene: TRBJ2-2; CDR3 DNA: TGTGCCAGCGCCTTCAGACAGGGCTCGGGAACCGGGGAGCTGTTTTTT; CDR3 protein: CASAFRQGSGTGELFF
V gene: TRBV6-2/TRBV6-3; CDR3 length: 14; clone size: NA; D gene: NA; J gene: TRBJ2-1; CDR3 DNA: TGTGCCAGCAGTTACCTACAGTCCTACAATGAGCAGTTCTTC; CDR3 protein: CASSYLQSYNEQFF
V gene: TRBV18; CDR3 length: 16; clone size: NA; D gene: NA; J gene: TRBJ1-5; CDR3 DNA: TGTGCCAGCTCCCCACTCGGGTGGAGGGGGGACCAGCCCCAGCATTTT; CDR3 protein: CASSPLGWRGDQPQHF
V gene: TRBV5-1; CDR3 length: 14; clone size: once; D gene: NA; J gene: TRBJ1-2; CDR3 DNA: TGCGCCAGCAGCTTGGCCGGGAAAAACTATGGCTACACCTTC; CDR3 protein: CASSLAGKNYGYTF
V gene: TRBV7-2; CDR3 length: 16; clone size: few; D gene: NA; J gene: TRBJ2-3; CDR3 DNA: TGTGCCAGCAGCTCCAACAGGGGGGGGAGAACAGATACGCAGTATTTT; CDR3 protein: CASSSNRGGRTDTQYF
V gene: TRBV7-2; CDR3 length: 12; clone size: once; D gene: NA; J gene: TRBJ2-3; CDR3 DNA: TGTGCCAGCAGCCCCGGGACTCAGATGCAGTATTTT; CDR3 protein: CASSPGTQMQYF
V gene: TRBV7-6; CDR3 length: 15; clone size: NA; D gene: NA; J gene: TRBJ2-5; CDR3 DNA: TGTGCCAGCAGCCGCTCATCCGGGATTGCGGAGACCCAGTACTTC; CDR3 protein: CASSRSSGIAETQYF
V gene: TRBV19; CDR3 length: 14; clone size: NA; D gene: TRBD1; J gene: TRBJ1-1; CDR3 DNA: TGTGCCAGTAGCGTTACAGGGGGGGCCACTGAAGCTTTCTTT; CDR3 protein: CASSVTGGATEAFF
V gene: TRBV12-3/TRBV12-4; CDR3 length: 13; clone size: few; D gene: NA; J gene: TRBJ1-6; CDR3 DNA: TGTGCCAGCAGCATCACAGGGACTTCACCCCTCCACTTT; CDR3 protein: CASSITGTSPLHF
V gene: TRBV4-2; CDR3 length: 14; clone size: NA; D gene: NA; J gene: TRBJ2-1; CDR3 DNA: TGTGCCAGCAGCCAAGTTAGGGGGGACAATGAGCAGTTCTTC; CDR3 protein: CASSQVRGDNEQFF
V gene: TRBV5-4; CDR3 length: 16; clone size: NA; D gene: TRBD2; J gene: TRBJ2-4; CDR3 DNA: TGTGCCAGCAGCGCGGGACTAGCGGTAGCCAAAAACATTCAGTACTTC; CDR3 protein: CASSAGLAVAKNIQYF
V gene: TRBV20-1; CDR3 length: 21; clone size: NA; D gene: TRBD2; J gene: TRBJ2-1; CDR3 DNA: TGCAGTGCTAGAGTTGGGCCTAGTCGGCTAGCGGGAGTTGGGACCCAGGGTGAGCAGTTCTTC; CDR3 protein: CSARVGPSRLAGVGTQGEQFF
V gene: TRBV7-2; CDR3 length: 14; clone size: NA; D gene: NA; J gene: TRBJ1-2; CDR3 DNA: TGTGCCAGCAGCTTACCCCGGGCCAGGCGTGGCTACACCTTC; CDR3 protein: CASSLPRARRGYTF
V gene: TRBV7-2; CDR3 length: 14; clone size: few; D gene: NA; J gene: TRBJ2-7; CDR3 DNA: TGTGCCAGCAGCTCCTCCGGGATCACCTACGAGCAGTACTTC; CDR3 protein: CASSSSGITYEQYF
V gene: TRBV7-2; CDR3 length: 14; clone size: few; D gene: NA; J gene: TRBJ2-2; CDR3 DNA: TGTGCCAGCAGCCCAGACAGTAACACCGGGGAGCTGTTTTTT; CDR3 protein: CASSPDSNTGELFF
V gene: TRBV20-1; CDR3 length: 12; clone size: NA; D gene: NA; J gene: TRBJ1-2; CDR3 DNA: TGCAGTGCTGCCGGGACAATCTATGGCTACACCTTC; CDR3 protein: CSAAGTIYGYTF
V gene: TRBV6-1; CDR3 length: 14; clone size: NA; D gene: NA; J gene: TRBJ2-7; CDR3 DNA: TGTGCCAGCAGTGACGGGGTGGGAACCTACGAGCAGTACTTC; CDR3 protein: CASSDGVGTYEQYF
V gene: TRBV7-2; CDR3 length: 13; clone size: many; D gene: NA; J gene: TRBJ1-1; CDR3 DNA: TGTGCCAGCAGCCCCTACAGGGAAACTGAAGCTTTCTTT; CDR3 protein: CASSPYRETEAFF
V gene: TRBV20-1; CDR3 length: 15; clone size: NA; D gene: TRBD1; J gene: TRBJ1-6; CDR3 DNA: TGCAGTGCTAGAGCCGGACAGGGGGGAAATTCACCCCTCCACTTT; CDR3 protein: CSARAGQGGNSPLHF
V gene: TRBV10-3; CDR3 length: 13; clone size: NA; D gene: NA; J gene: TRBJ2-4; CDR3 DNA: TGTGCCATCAGTGAGCCTACCCAAAACATTCAGTACTTC; CDR3 protein: CAISEPTQNIQYF
V gene: TRBV2; CDR3 length: 13; clone size: NA; D gene: NA; J gene: TRBJ2-5; CDR3 DNA: TGTGCCAGCAGTGATGAAAGAGGGGGGACCCAGTACTTC; CDR3 protein: CASSDERGGTQYF
V gene: TRBV10-3; CDR3 length: 16; clone size: NA; D gene: TRBD2; J gene: TRBJ2-3; CDR3 DNA: TGTGCCATCAGTGAGAGCCAGCGGGGGGTCACAGATACGCAGTATTTT; CDR3 protein: CAISESQRGVTDTQYF
V gene: TRBV7-2; CDR3 length: 14; clone size: NA; D gene: NA; J gene: TRBJ2-5; CDR3 DNA: TGTGCCAGCAGCCCGGGGCGGAATACGGAGACCCAGTACTTC; CDR3 protein: CASSPGRNTETQYF